The T cell receptor (beta chain) under discussion was sequenced for a study of T-cell reconstitution after alpha-beta-depleted transplantation in children. Molecular barcoding with unique molecular identifiers was used for the TCRbeta library. TCRdb used MiXCR to reprocess the PCR reads, holding one entry per CDR3 protein. The data show hundreds of thousands of distinct CDR3 sequences, 16% seen once. Germline-derived CDR1 and CDR2 are SGHAT and FQNNGV. The CDR3 contains 12 residues. The germline V and J ends were trimmed by 4 bases and 7 bases, with 7 bases remaining between them. This clonotype appeared a few times.

Material: PBMCs from the stem cell graft donor, obtained from the stem cell graft. This chain uses TRBV11-2 with TRBJ2-2; possibly TRBD1 or TRBD2 for D (5 bases each). The TCR originated in a human donor who donated a stem cell graft to a child with acute myeloid leukemia. CDR3: CASSSGGGELFF. The CDR3, as DNA: TGTGCCAGCAGCTCTGGGGGCGGGGAGCTGTTTTTT.